The table lists the clone carrying this TCR beta chain with a few counts. The antigen is not known. Trimming took off 5 bases at V and 9 bases at J, with 11 bases between the two ends. The length of the CDR3 is 11 residues. The germline V gene encodes CDR1 MNHNS and CDR2 SASEGT. The data derive from a study of beta chain features in type 1 diabetes. Study-wide findings and caveats: The study found moderately but significantly shorter TCRB CDR3s in all four CD4+ subsets of Type 1 diabetes patients. Type 1 diabetes patients had VDJ junctions that carried fewer insertions and more deletions.

Isolated RNA was reverse transcribed in full, so expressed TCRB transcripts were sequenced. TCRdb's table, derived via immunoSEQ multiplex PCR, lists solely in-frame clones and lacks some. The sample has fewer than 900,000 clones, 15% to 20% seen once; the top ten hold about 0.025%. Sequencing used naive CD4+ T cells from blood. This receptor was identified in a young woman in good health. This chain links TRBV6-1 with TRBJ2-7, with D unresolved. The CDR3 sequence: CASSYGHRQYF. The CDR3 DNA reads TGTGCCAGCAGTTACGGCCACAGGCAGTACTTC.